Listed below are T cell receptor beta chains from one sample, sequenced in a study of regulatory T cells in long-lasting Graves disease. TCRdb fed the multiplex PCR reads into MiXCR, producing one record per CDR3 protein. The table records 500,000 to 700,000 distinct CDR3 sequences, 25% to 35% of them present only once. Sequences were derived from peripheral blood mononuclear cells (PBMCs), sampled when the disease was refractory, from a patient treated with antithyroid drugs. Source of these receptors: a female donor with Graves disease. Each CDR3 is given with its conserved first and last residue. D genes are given only for firm matches. Rows may omit the clone size; those that give it use once, few, many or a size class.

J,D,V,size,CDR3,DNA
TRBJ2-2,NA,TRBV3-1,NA,CASSQRGELFF,TGTGCCAGCAGCCAAAGAGGGGAGCTGTTTTTT
TRBJ2-6,NA,TRBV7-9,NA,CASSRSAGANVLTF,TGTGCCAGCAGCCGCAGTGCTGGGGCCAACGTCCTGACTTTC
TRBJ2-7,NA,TRBV12-3/TRBV12-4,many,CASSRIGYEQYF,TGTGCCAGCTCGCGGATAGGCTACGAGCAGTACTTC
TRBJ2-5,TRBD2,TRBV19,many,CASSKGLAGPEGTQYF,TGTGCCAGTAGCAAGGGACTAGCGGGACCGGAGGGGACCCAGTACTTC
TRBJ1-2,NA,TRBV20-1,NA,CSARGTGGYGYTF,TGCAGTGCTAGGGGTACGGGGGGTTATGGCTACACCTTC
TRBJ2-2,TRBD2,TRBV7-6,NA,CASSSSTSGIPGELFF,TGTGCCAGCAGCTCTTCGACTAGCGGGATCCCCGGGGAGCTGTTTTTT
TRBJ1-4,NA,TRBV29-1,NA,CSVQFGVREKLFF,TGCAGCGTTCAGTTCGGAGTTCGAGAAAAACTGTTTTTT
TRBJ1-3,NA,TRBV2,many,CASSATVLSGNTIYF,TGTGCCAGCAGTGCGACAGTCCTCTCTGGAAACACCATATATTTT
TRBJ1-3,NA,TRBV30,NA,CAWTGSGNTIYF,TGTGCCTGGACAGGGTCCGGAAACACCATATATTTT
TRBJ2-3,TRBD2,TRBV6-1,NA,CASSALASGGSLGSTDTQYF,TGTGCCAGCAGTGCTTTGGCTAGCGGGGGATCCCTAGGGAGCACAGATACGCAGTATTTT
TRBJ2-2,NA,TRBV7-3,once,CAGSLVAENTGELFF,TGTGCCGGCAGCTTAGTGGCGGAGAACACCGGGGAGCTGTTTTTT
TRBJ2-7,NA,TRBV10-3,many,CAISESSWDTGYEQYF,TGTGCCATCAGTGAGTCTAGCTGGGACACAGGGTACGAGCAGTACTTC
TRBJ1-5,NA,TRBV28,few,CASIRGVGQPQHF,TGTGCCAGCATACGGGGGGTAGGGCAGCCCCAGCATTTT
TRBJ1-4,TRBD1,TRBV12-3/TRBV12-4,many,CASRRTGATNEKLFF,TGTGCCAGCAGAAGGACAGGGGCAACTAATGAAAAACTGTTTTTT
TRBJ1-1,NA,TRBV28,few,CASSFFGRSATGAFF,TGTGCCAGCAGTTTTTTCGGGAGGTCGGCCACTGGAGCTTTCTTT
TRBJ2-7,NA,TRBV19,NA,CASQPGHLSYEQYF,TGTGCCAGCCAACCGGGACATCTCTCCTACGAGCAGTACTTC
TRBJ1-6,TRBD1,TRBV5-6,NA,CASRRTGFNSPLHF,TGTGCCAGCAGAAGGACAGGATTTAATTCACCCCTCCACTTT
TRBJ2-7,TRBD2,TRBV3-1,NA,CASSPESGGYIEQYF,TGTGCCAGCAGCCCCGAAAGCGGGGGTTATATCGAGCAGTACTTC
TRBJ1-3,TRBD1,TRBV2,few,CASSDDRGIGGNTIYF,TGTGCCAGCAGTGATGACAGGGGAATTGGTGGAAACACCATATATTTT
TRBJ1-1,NA,TRBV12-3/TRBV12-4,many,CASSFTTLNTEAFF,TGTGCCAGCAGTTTTACAACCCTGAACACTGAAGCTTTCTTT
TRBJ2-7,NA,TRBV6-1,NA,CATQEGGADYEQYF,TGTGCCACCCAGGAGGGCGGGGCAGACTACGAGCAGTACTTC
TRBJ1-4,NA,TRBV11-2,many,CASSYGQSIAYEKLFF,TGTGCCAGCAGCTACGGACAGTCTATAGCCTATGAAAAACTGTTTTTT
TRBJ1-1,NA,TRBV29-1,few,CSVEGTDSDEAFF,TGCAGCGTTGAAGGAACGGACAGCGACGAAGCTTTCTTT
TRBJ1-2,NA,TRBV28,many,CASSYTRYGYTF,TGTGCCAGCAGTTACACACGCTATGGCTACACCTTC
TRBJ1-2,TRBD1,TRBV6-2/TRBV6-3,NA,CASSYGTGGFGYTF,TGTGCCAGCAGTTACGGAACAGGGGGTTTTGGCTACACCTTC
TRBJ2-5,TRBD1,TRBV20-1,few,CSATGGTGRETQYF,TGCAGTGCCACCGGCGGGACAGGGCGGGAGACCCAGTACTTC
TRBJ2-3,NA,TRBV12-3/TRBV12-4,NA,CASSAWTAGDTQYF,TGTGCCAGCAGTGCATGGACAGCGGGAGATACGCAGTATTTT
TRBJ1-2,NA,TRBV6-1,NA,CASSDQQGVNYGYTF,TGTGCCAGCAGTGATCAACAGGGCGTCAACTATGGCTACACCTTC
TRBJ2-5,NA,TRBV10-3,NA,CAHGDGGLGETQYF,TGTGCCCATGGCGACGGGGGGCTGGGAGAGACCCAGTACTTC
TRBJ1-3,NA,TRBV9,NA,CASSVGAGISGNTIYF,TGTGCCAGCAGCGTAGGTGCAGGGATCTCTGGAAACACCATATATTTT
TRBJ1-2,NA,TRBV6-2/TRBV6-3,few,CASSYYREEGYTF,TGTGCCAGCAGTTATTATCGGGAGGAAGGCTACACCTTC
TRBJ1-2,NA,TRBV29-1,NA,CSVEEQGYGYTF,TGCAGCGTTGAAGAACAGGGCTATGGCTACACCTTC
TRBJ1-2,NA,TRBV28,many,CASTTASQRVNYGYTF,TGTGCCAGCACTACCGCGTCCCAGAGGGTTAACTATGGCTACACCTTC
TRBJ2-7,NA,TRBV2,few,CASTGFKQYF,TGTGCCAGCACAGGATTTAAGCAGTACTTC
TRBJ2-2,NA,TRBV6-2/TRBV6-3,NA,CASSYSQLLATSGELFF,TGTGCCAGCAGTTACTCGCAACTCCTCGCGACAAGCGGGGAGCTGTTTTTT
TRBJ1-1,NA,TRBV6-1,NA,CASSELPGTTEAFF,TGTGCCAGCAGTGAACTTCCGGGGACCACTGAAGCTTTCTTT
TRBJ1-5,TRBD1,TRBV20-1,NA,CSARGGGLLYSNQPQHF,TGCAGTGCTAGAGGAGGGGGCCTCCTCTATAGCAATCAGCCCCAGCATTTT
TRBJ1-4,NA,TRBV6-2/TRBV6-3,few,CASSKGPGKLFF,TGTGCCAGCAGTAAGGGCCCGGGGAAACTGTTTTTT
TRBJ2-7,NA,TRBV28,many,CASSLTGSKYEQYF,TGTGCCAGCAGTTTAACAGGGTCTAAGTACGAGCAGTACTTC
TRBJ1-5,NA,TRBV3-1,NA,CASSQGRNPVQPQHF,TGTGCCAGCAGCCAAGGAAGAAATCCGGTTCAGCCCCAGCATTTT
TRBJ1-5,TRBD1,TRBV10-3,few,CAISELGQGGQPQHF,TGTGCCATCAGTGAGTTGGGACAGGGCGGTCAGCCCCAGCATTTT
TRBJ2-5,TRBD2,TRBV7-3,NA,CAVLGASGETQYF,TGTGCCGTCCTCGGGGCTAGCGGAGAGACCCAGTACTTC
TRBJ1-5,TRBD1,TRBV19,few,CASSNRQGQGQPQHF,TGTGCCAGTAGTAATCGACAGGGTCAGGGTCAGCCCCAGCATTTT
TRBJ2-5,TRBD1,TRBV12-3/TRBV12-4,few,CASSTPRQGAETQYF,TGTGCCAGCAGTACCCCACGCCAGGGGGCAGAGACCCAGTACTTC
TRBJ1-1,NA,TRBV2,few,CASRDSPQSNTEAFF,TGTGCCAGCAGGGACAGTCCCCAATCGAACACTGAAGCTTTCTTT
TRBJ1-6,NA,TRBV20-1,once,CSARDTSPLHF,TGCAGTGCTCGCGACACTTCACCCCTCCACTTT
TRBJ2-7,NA,TRBV20-1,few,CSARNTGTHEQYF,TGCAGTGCTAGAAATACGGGCACCCACGAGCAGTACTTC
TRBJ2-5,NA,TRBV29-1,few,CSVDLGSGETQYF,TGCAGCGTTGATCTTGGGTCCGGTGAGACCCAGTACTTC